The rows below give T cell receptor beta chains drawn from one sample of a study of blood T cell repertoires in COVID-19. Measured with immunoSEQ multiplex PCR; TCRdb has only the in-frame clones, and not every one. The sample lists some 150,000 clones, about 91% occurring once. Sequencing was carried out using peripheral blood. The receptors shown here come from a woman aged 60-75 years who had recovered from COVID-19. Both conserved end residues are part of each CDR3. The order of the fields is clone size, V gene, D gene, J gene, CDR3 protein, CDR3 DNA. The D gene is left open where the match is weak. The size entry is marked missing in some rows and otherwise reads once, few, many or a size class.

abundance: once
v_gene: TRBV19
d_gene: TRBD1
j_gene: TRBJ1-2
CDR3aa: CAITGTGGSGYTF
CDR3nt: TGTGCCATCACTGGGACAGGGGGCTCTGGCTACACCTTC

abundance: few
v_gene: TRBV3-1/TRBV3-2
d_gene: NA
j_gene: TRBJ1-2
CDR3aa: CASSQETGRGYGYTF
CDR3nt: TGTGCCAGCAGCCAAGAGACGGGCAGGGGCTATGGCTACACCTTC

abundance: NA
v_gene: TRBV7-9
d_gene: NA
j_gene: TRBJ2-3
CDR3aa: CASSLGLAADTQYF
CDR3nt: TGTGCCAGCAGCTTAGGACTCGCCGCAGATACGCAGTATTTT

abundance: NA
v_gene: TRBV28
d_gene: NA
j_gene: TRBJ2-7
CDR3aa: CASSSTGESSYEQYF
CDR3nt: TGTGCCAGCAGTTCGACAGGCGAAAGCTCCTACGAGCAGTACTTC

abundance: NA
v_gene: TRBV28
d_gene: TRBD1
j_gene: TRBJ1-2
CDR3aa: CASMNDRENYGYTF
CDR3nt: TGTGCCAGCATGAACGACAGGGAGAACTATGGCTACACCTTC

abundance: NA
v_gene: TRBV6-5
d_gene: TRBD2
j_gene: TRBJ2-3
CDR3aa: CAGRGGTDTQYF
CDR3nt: TGTGCCGGGCGGGGGGGAACAGATACGCAGTATTTT

abundance: NA
v_gene: TRBV10-1
d_gene: TRBD1
j_gene: TRBJ1-5
CDR3aa: CASRGRTGRWNQPQHF
CDR3nt: TGCGCCAGCAGGGGACGGACAGGGCGGTGGAATCAGCCCCAGCATTTT

abundance: few
v_gene: TRBV11-2
d_gene: NA
j_gene: TRBJ1-6
CDR3aa: CASSFLWTANSPLHF
CDR3nt: TGTGCCAGCAGCTTTCTCTGGACAGCGAATTCACCCCTCCACTTT

abundance: NA
v_gene: TRBV7-7
d_gene: TRBD1
j_gene: TRBJ2-3
CDR3aa: CASSFGQGADTQYF
CDR3nt: TGTGCTAGCAGCTTTGGACAGGGCGCAGATACGCAGTATTTT

abundance: once
v_gene: TRBV5-1
d_gene: TRBD2
j_gene: TRBJ2-1
CDR3aa: CASSKTSGGYNEQFF
CDR3nt: TGCGCCAGCAGCAAGACTAGCGGGGGCTACAATGAGCAGTTCTTC

abundance: NA
v_gene: TRBV20-1
d_gene: NA
j_gene: TRBJ2-5
CDR3aa: CSGGPGETQYF
CDR3nt: TGCAGTGGGGGGCCGGGGGAGACCCAGTACTTC

abundance: NA
v_gene: TRBV5-5
d_gene: NA
j_gene: TRBJ1-1
CDR3aa: CASSFEIGGGDGTEAFF
CDR3nt: TGTGCCAGCAGCTTTGAAATTGGCGGGGGCGACGGCACTGAAGCTTTCTTT

abundance: NA
v_gene: TRBV19
d_gene: NA
j_gene: TRBJ1-5
CDR3aa: CASSIGRSDQPQHF
CDR3nt: TGTGCCAGTAGTATAGGGAGGTCCGATCAGCCCCAGCATTTT

abundance: NA
v_gene: TRBV10-3
d_gene: NA
j_gene: TRBJ1-2
CDR3aa: CAISESGDYGYTF
CDR3nt: TGTGCCATCAGTGAGTCCGGGGACTATGGCTACACCTTC

abundance: NA
v_gene: TRBV19
d_gene: TRBD1
j_gene: TRBJ2-2
CDR3aa: CASSPGLGQANTGELFF
CDR3nt: TGTGCCAGTAGTCCCGGCCTTGGACAGGCGAACACCGGGGAGCTGTTTTTT

abundance: NA
v_gene: TRBV19
d_gene: NA
j_gene: TRBJ2-5
CDR3aa: CASSISFEETQYF
CDR3nt: TGTGCCAGTAGTATCAGTTTCGAAGAGACCCAGTACTTC

abundance: NA
v_gene: TRBV19
d_gene: TRBD2
j_gene: TRBJ2-2
CDR3aa: CASSIGTSGFLDTGELFF
CDR3nt: TGTGCCAGTAGTATAGGGACTAGCGGGTTTTTGGACACCGGGGAGCTGTTTTTT